The T cell receptor beta chain described here comes from a study of cytomegalovirus exposure and HLA in healthy donors. Study-level findings and limits: The study dropped some indistinguishable V segments, TRBV6-2 and TRBV6-3 among them. It was reported that the classifier diagnosed cytomegalovirus status with high specificity and sensitivity in both the original and validation cohorts. Most likely, a cluster of highly shared sequence variants arose as a sequencing artifact.

Regarding this clone: Its antigen is undetermined.

A multiplex PCR was run with 60 Vbeta primers and 13 Jbeta primers. The data were produced by immunoSEQ multiplex PCR, yet TCRdb's version contains in-frame clones alone and is incomplete. The sample holds approximately 69,000 clones, 76% seen once. V was cut by 5 bases and J by 0 bases, with 11 bases left in between. This CDR3 contains 15 residues. Germline CDR1 SGHAT, CDR2 FQNNGV. The clonotype originates from a man aged 18 to 35 in good health and CMV-seronegative. The chain couples TRBV11-2 to TRBJ1-3, with a possible D match to TRBD1 (6 bases). The sample taken for sequencing was PBMCs. The CDR3 spells CASSPRQVSGNTIYF. The CDR3 coding sequence is TGTGCCAGCAGCCCAAGACAGGTCTCTGGAAACACCATATATTTT.